The following is a T cell receptor (beta chain) sequence with its context. Data came from immunoSEQ multiplex PCR; TCRdb stores just in-frame clones and leaves some out. There are about 120,000 clones in the sample; around 89% occur only once, and 1.1% lies in the top ten. There are 11 residues in the CDR3. Germline CDR1 reads DFQATT; CDR2 reads SNEGSKA (reference sequence). V was pared by 5 bases and J by 5 bases, with 8 bases between. These data come from a study of control samples from healthy donors and cancer patients. What was sequenced was PBMCs. The source of this sequence is a woman aged 50 to 65 with colorectal cancer. This chain connects TRBV20-1 to TRBJ2-3; no definite D call. The CDR3 DNA follows: TGCAGTGCTTTGTTACAAGATACGCAGTATTTT. Protein: CSALLQDTQYF.